This entry describes one T cell receptor (beta chain). Its antigen is not known. The data were taken from a study of post-analysis software for immune sequencing data. Turning to the study itself: Patients with relapsing-remitting, secondary progressive and progressive-relapsing multiple sclerosis courses were all represented. Overall study results and limits: Strong same-batch co-clustering of samples appeared with F measure clustering. Among five TRBV segments more frequent in patients than controls were TRBV5-6, TRBV5-1 and TRBV20-1.

The TCR beta cDNA libraries contained unique molecular identifiers. T cells, about 0.95 to 10 million of them, yielded approximately 500,000 cDNA molecules. TCRdb ran MiXCR on the PCR reads and lists one entry per CDR3 protein. The top ten clones hold over 1.5% of a sample with 500,000 to 600,000 distinct CDR3 sequences, about 40% of them seen once. V was pared by 2 bases and J by 4 bases, with 28 bases between. CDR1 and CDR2 (germline): SGHVS, FNYEAQ. The CDR3 is made up of 20 amino acids. The gene calls are TRBV7-6 and TRBJ2-3; unclear D gene. The sample taken for sequencing was blood. This TCR came from a girl aged 10 to 17 with multiple sclerosis. The CDR3: CASSLYYTSGLRSQSDTQYF. As DNA, the CDR3 is TGTGCCAGCAGCTTATATTACACCTCGGGCCTCCGGAGTCAATCAGATACGCAGTATTTT. Variable domain in full (rest from reference TRBV7-6 and TRBJ2-3): GAGVSQSPRYKVTKRGQDVALRCDPISGHVSLYWYRQALGQGPEFLTYFNYEAQQDKSGLPNDRFSAERPEGSISTLTIQRTEQRDSAMYRCASSLYYTSGLRSQSDTQYFGPGTRLTVL.